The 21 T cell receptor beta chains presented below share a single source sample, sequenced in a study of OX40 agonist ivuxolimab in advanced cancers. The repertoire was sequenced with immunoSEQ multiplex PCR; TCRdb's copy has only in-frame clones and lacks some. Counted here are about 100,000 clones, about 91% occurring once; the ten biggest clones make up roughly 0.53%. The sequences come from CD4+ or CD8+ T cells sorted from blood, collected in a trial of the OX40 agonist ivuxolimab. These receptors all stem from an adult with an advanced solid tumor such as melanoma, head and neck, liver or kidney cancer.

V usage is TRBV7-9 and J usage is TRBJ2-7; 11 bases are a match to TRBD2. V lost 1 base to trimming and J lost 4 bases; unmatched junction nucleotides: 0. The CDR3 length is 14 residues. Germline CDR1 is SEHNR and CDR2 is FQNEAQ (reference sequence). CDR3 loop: CASSLGLAGYEQYF. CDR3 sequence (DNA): TGTGCCAGCAGCTTAGGACTAGCGGGATACGAGCAGTACTTC. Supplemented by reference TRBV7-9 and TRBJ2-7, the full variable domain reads DTGVSQNPRHKITKRGQNVTFRCDPISEHNRLYWYRQTLGQGPEFLTYFQNEAQLEKSRLLSDRFSAERPKGSFSTLEIQRTEQGDSAMYLCASSLGLAGYEQYFGPGTRLTVT.

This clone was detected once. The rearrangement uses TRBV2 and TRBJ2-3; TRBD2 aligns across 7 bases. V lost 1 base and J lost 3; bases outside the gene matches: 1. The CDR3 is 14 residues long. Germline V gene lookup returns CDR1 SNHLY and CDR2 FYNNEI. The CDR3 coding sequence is TGTGCCAGCAGTGAAGACGGGAGGACAGATACGCAGTATTTT. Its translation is CASSEDGRTDTQYF. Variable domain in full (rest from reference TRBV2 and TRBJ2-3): EPEVTQTPSHQVTQMGQEVILRCVPISNHLYFYWYRQILGQKVEFLVSFYNNEISEKSEIFDDQFSVERPDGSNFTLKIRSTKLEDSAMYFCASSEDGRTDTQYFGPGTRLTVL.

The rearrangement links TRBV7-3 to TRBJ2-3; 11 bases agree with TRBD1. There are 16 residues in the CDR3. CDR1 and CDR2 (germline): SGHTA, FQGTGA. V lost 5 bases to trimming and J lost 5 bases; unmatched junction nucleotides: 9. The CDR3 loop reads CASSPRSGTGGDTQYF. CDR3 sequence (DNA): TGTGCCAGCAGCCCTCGCTCCGGGACAGGGGGAGATACGCAGTATTTT.

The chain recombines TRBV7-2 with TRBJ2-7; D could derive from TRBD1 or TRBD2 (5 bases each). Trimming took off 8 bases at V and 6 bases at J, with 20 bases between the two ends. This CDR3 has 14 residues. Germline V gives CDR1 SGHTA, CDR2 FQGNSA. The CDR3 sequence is CASLSRAEGLEQYF. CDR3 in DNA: TGTGCCAGCCTATCAAGGGCAGAGGGGCTCGAGCAGTACTTC.

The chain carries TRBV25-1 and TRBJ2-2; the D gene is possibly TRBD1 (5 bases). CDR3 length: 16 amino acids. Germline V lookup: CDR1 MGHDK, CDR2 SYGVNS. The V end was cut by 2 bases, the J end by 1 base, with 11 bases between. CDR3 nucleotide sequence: TGTGCCAGCAGTGAACGCGGACACTGGAACACCGGGGAGCTGTTTTTT. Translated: CASSERGHWNTGELFF.

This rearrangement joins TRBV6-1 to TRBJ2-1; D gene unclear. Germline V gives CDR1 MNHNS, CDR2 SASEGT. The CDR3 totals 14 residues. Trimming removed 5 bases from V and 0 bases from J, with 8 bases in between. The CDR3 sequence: CASSKEISYNEQFF. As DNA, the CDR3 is TGTGCCAGCAGTAAGGAGATCTCCTACAATGAGCAGTTCTTC.

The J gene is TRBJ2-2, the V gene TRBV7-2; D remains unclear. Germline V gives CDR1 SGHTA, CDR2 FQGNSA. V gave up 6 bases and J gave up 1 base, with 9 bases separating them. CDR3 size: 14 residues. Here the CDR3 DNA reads TGTGCCAGCAGTTTCCTAGAGAACACCGGGGAGCTGTTTTTT. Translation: CASSFLENTGELFF.

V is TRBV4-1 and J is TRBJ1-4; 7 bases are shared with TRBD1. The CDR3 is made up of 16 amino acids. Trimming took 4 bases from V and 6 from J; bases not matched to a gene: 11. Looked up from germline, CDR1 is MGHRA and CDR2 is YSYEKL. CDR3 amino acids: CASSPSRQGRDEKLFF. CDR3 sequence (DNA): TGCGCCAGCAGCCCCAGCAGACAGGGAAGGGATGAAAAACTGTTTTTT.

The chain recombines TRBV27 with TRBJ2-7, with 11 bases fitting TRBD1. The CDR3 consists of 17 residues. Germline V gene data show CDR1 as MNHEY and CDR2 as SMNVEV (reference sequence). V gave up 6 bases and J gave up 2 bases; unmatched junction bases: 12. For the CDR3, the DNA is TGTGCCAGCAGATCAGCGACGGGACAGGGGGAAACCTACGAGCAGTACTTC. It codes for CASRSATGQGETYEQYF.

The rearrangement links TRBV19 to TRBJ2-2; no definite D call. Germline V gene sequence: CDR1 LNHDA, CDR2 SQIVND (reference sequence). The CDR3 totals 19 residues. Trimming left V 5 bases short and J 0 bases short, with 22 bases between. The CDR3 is CASSPQALRVRTNTGELFF. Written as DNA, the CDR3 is TGTGCCAGTAGTCCCCAGGCTTTACGTGTGAGAACGAACACCGGGGAGCTGTTTTTT.

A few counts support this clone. The CDR3 protein is CASTLGGYSNQPQHF. The CDR3 DNA sequence: TGTGCCAGTACCCTGGGGGGGTATAGCAATCAGCCCCAGCATTTT. The chain couples TRBV19 to TRBJ1-5; D may be TRBD1 (5 bases). V was pared by 7 bases and J by 0 bases, with 13 bases between. Looked up from germline, CDR1 is LNHDA and CDR2 is SQIVND (reference sequence). The CDR3 spans 15 residues.

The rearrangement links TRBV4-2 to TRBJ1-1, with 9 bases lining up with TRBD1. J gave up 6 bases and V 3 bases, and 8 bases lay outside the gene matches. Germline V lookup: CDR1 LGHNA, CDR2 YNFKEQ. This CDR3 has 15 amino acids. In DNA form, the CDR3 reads TGTGCCAGCAGCCACGTCGGACAGGGGCAGGCTGAAGCTTTCTTT. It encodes CASSHVGQGQAEAFF.

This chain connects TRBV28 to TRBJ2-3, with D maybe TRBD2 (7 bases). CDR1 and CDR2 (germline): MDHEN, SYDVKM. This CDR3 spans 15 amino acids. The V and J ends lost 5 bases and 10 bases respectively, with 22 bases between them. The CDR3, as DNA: TGTGCCAGCAGTCCCGGGGGGCCCATAGAGGATTCGCAGTATTTT. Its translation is CASSPGGPIEDSQYF.

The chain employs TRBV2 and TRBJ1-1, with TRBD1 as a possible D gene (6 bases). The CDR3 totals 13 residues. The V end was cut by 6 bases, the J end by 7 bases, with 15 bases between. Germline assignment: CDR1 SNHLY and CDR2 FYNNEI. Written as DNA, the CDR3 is TGTGCCAGCAGAGGGGGGGTTGTGGATGAAGCTTTCTTT. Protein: CASRGGVVDEAFF.

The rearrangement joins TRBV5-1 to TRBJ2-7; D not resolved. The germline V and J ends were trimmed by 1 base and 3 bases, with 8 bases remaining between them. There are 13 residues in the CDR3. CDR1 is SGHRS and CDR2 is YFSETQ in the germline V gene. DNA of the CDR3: TGCGCCAGCAGCTTGACTGGGAACTACGAGCAGTACTTC. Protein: CASSLTGNYEQYF. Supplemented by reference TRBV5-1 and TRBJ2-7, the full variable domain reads KAGVTQTPRYLIKTRGQQVTLSCSPISGHRSVSWYQQTPGQGLQFLFEYFSETQRNKGNFPGRFSGRQFSNSRSEMNVSTLELGDSALYLCASSLTGNYEQYFGPGTRLTVT.

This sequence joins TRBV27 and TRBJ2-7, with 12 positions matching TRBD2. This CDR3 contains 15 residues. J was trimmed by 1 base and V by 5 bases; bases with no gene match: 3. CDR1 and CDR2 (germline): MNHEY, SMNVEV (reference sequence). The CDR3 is CASSAGLAGSYEQYF. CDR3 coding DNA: TGTGCCAGCAGTGCAGGACTAGCGGGATCCTACGAGCAGTACTTC.

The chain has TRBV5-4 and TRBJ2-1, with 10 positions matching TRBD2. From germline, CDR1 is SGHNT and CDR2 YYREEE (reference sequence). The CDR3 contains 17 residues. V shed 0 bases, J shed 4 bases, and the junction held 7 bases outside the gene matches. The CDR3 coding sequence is TGTGCCAGCAGCTTGGGGCGAGCGGGAGGGCCATACAATGAGCAGTTCTTC. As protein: CASSLGRAGGPYNEQFF.

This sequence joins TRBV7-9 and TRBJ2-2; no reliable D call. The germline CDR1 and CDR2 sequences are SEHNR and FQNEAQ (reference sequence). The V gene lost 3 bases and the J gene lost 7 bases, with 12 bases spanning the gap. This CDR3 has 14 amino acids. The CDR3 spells CASSLGRLGGELFF. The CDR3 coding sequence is TGTGCCAGCAGCTTGGGCAGACTGGGCGGGGAGCTGTTTTTT.

The CDR3 DNA follows: TGTGCCAGCAGCAAAACGTGGGGGGAGACCCAGTACTTC. It specifies CASSKTWGETQYF. J is TRBJ2-5 and V is TRBV5-4; D tentatively reads TRBD1 or TRBD2 (5 bases each). CDR1 is SGHNT and CDR2 is YYREEE in the germline V gene (reference sequence). V lost 4 bases, J lost 5 bases, and 12 bases lay in between. The CDR3 totals 13 residues. Combining the CDR3 with reference TRBV5-4 and TRBJ2-5 gives the whole variable domain ETGVTQSPTHLIKTRGQQVTLRCSSQSGHNTVSWYQQALGQGPQFIFQYYREEENGRGNFPPRFSGLQFPNYSSELNVNALELDDSALYLCASSKTWGETQYFGPGTRLLVL.

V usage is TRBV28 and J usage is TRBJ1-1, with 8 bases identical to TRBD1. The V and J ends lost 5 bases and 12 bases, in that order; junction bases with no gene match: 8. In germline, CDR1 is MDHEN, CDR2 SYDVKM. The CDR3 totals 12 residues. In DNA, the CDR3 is TGTGCCAGCAGTGCAGGGGGCAGCCTAACTTTCTTT. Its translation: CASSAGGSLTFF.

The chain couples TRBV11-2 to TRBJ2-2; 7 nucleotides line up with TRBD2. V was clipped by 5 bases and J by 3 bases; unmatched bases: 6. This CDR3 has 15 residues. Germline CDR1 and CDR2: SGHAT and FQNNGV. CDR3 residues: CASSHYRGDTGELFF. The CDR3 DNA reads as TGTGCCAGCAGCCACTACCGGGGGGACACCGGGGAGCTGTTTTTT.